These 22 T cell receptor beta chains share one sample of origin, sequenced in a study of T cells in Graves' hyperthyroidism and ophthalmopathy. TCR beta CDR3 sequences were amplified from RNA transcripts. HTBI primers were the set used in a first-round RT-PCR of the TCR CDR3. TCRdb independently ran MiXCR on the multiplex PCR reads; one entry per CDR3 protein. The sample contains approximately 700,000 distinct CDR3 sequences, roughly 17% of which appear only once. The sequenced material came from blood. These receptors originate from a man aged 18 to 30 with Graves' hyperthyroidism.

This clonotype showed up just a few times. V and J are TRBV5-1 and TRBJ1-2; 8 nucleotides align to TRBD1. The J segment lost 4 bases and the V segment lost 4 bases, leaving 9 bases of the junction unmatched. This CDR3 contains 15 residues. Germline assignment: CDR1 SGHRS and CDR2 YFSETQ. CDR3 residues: CASSPGQELGYGYTF. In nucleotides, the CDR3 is TGCGCCAGCAGCCCGGGACAGGAGTTGGGCTATGGCTACACCTTC.

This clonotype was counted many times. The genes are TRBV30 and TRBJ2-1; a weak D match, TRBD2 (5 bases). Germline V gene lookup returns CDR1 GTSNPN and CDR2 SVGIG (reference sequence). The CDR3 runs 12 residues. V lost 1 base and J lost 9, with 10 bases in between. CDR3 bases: TGTGCCTGGAGTGCGGGGATGGGTGAGCAGTTCTTC. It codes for CAWSAGMGEQFF.

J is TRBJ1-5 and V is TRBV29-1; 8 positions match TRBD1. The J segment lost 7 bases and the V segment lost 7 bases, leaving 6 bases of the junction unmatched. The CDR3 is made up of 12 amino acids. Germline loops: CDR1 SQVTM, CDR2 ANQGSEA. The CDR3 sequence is CSGRQGKQPQHF. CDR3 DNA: TGCAGCGGCCGACAGGGGAAGCAGCCCCAGCATTTT.

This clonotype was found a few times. CDR3 loop: CASSLAPWPEETQYF. For the CDR3, the DNA is TGTGCCAGCAGCTTGGCGCCCTGGCCCGAAGAGACCCAGTACTTC. The V call is TRBV7-6, the J call TRBJ2-5; no definite D call. Trimming stripped 3 bases from V and 3 bases from J, with 14 bases between. Germline lookup yields CDR1 SGHVS and CDR2 FNYEAQ. The CDR3 extends over 15 amino acids.

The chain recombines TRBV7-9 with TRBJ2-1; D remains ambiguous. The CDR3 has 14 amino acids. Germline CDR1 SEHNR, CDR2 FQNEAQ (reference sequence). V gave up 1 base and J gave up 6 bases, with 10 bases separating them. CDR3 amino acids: CASSLGYQPNEQFF. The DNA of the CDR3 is TGTGCCAGCAGCTTAGGATATCAACCCAATGAGCAGTTCTTC.

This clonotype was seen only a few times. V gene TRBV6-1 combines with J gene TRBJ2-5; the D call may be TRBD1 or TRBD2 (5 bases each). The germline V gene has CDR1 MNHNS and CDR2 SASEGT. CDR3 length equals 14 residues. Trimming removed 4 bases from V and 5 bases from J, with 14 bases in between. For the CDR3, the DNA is TGTGCCAGCAGTGGCCGGGACCTGGAGGAGACCCAGTACTTC. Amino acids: CASSGRDLEETQYF.

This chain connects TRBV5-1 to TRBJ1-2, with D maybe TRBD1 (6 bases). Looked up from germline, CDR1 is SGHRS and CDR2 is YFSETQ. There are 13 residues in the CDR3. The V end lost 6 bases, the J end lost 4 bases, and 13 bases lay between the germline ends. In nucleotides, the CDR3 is TGCGCCAGCACCCCCGGGACATCCTATGGCTACACCTTC. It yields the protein CASTPGTSYGYTF.

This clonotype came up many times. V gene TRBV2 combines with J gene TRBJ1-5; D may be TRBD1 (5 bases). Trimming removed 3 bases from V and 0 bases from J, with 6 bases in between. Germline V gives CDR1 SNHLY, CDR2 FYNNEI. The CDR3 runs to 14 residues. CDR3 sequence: CASSDRDSNQPQHF. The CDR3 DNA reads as TGTGCCAGCAGTGACAGGGATAGCAATCAGCCCCAGCATTTT.

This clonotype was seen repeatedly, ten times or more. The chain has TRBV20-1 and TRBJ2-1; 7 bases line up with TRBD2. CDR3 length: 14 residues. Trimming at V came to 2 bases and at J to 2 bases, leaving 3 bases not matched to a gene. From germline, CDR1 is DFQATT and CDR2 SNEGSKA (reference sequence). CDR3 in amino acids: CSARFLAAYNEQFF. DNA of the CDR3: TGCAGTGCTAGATTTCTAGCGGCCTACAATGAGCAGTTCTTC.

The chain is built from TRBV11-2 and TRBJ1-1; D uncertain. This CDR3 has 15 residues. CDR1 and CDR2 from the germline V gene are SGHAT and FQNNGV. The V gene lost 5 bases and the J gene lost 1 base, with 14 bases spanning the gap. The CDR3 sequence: CASSPRRGWNTEAFF. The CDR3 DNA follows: TGTGCCAGCAGCCCCCGGCGGGGATGGAACACTGAAGCTTTCTTT.

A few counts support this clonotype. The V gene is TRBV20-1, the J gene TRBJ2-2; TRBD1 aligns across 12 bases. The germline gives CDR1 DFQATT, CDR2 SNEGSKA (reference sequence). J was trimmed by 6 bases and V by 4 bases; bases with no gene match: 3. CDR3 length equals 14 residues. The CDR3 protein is CSATGQGAAGELFF. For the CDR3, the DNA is TGCAGTGCTACGGGACAGGGGGCTGCCGGGGAGCTGTTTTTT.

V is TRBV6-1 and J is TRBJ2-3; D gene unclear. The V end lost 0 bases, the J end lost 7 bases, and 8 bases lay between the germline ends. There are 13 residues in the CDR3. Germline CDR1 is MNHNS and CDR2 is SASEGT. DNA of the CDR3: TGTGCCAGCAGTGAAGCCCGTGTGAATACGCAGTATTTT. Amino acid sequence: CASSEARVNTQYF.

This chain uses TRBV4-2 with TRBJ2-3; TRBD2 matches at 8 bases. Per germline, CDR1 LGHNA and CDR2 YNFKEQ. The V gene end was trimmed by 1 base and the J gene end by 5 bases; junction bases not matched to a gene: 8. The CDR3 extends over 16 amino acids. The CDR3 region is CASSQVWREARDTQYF. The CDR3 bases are TGTGCCAGCAGCCAAGTCTGGCGGGAGGCCAGAGATACGCAGTATTTT.

The CDR3: CSARDQGSRYEQYF. The CDR3 nucleotides are TGCAGTGCTAGAGATCAGGGTAGCCGCTACGAGCAGTACTTC. The chain employs TRBV20-1 and TRBJ2-7, with TRBD1 as a possible D gene (5 bases). Germline values: CDR1 DFQATT, CDR2 SNEGSKA (reference sequence). The CDR3 has 14 amino acids. The germline V and J ends were trimmed by 0 bases and 3 bases, with 12 bases remaining between them.

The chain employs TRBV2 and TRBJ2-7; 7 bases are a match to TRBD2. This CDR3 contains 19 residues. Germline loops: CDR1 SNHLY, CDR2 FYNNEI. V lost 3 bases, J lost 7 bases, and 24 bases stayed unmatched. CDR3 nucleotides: TGTGCCAGCAGTGAGGGGGGGAGTCCTACAGTGCCCTATGAGTTGGAGCAGTACTTC. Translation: CASSEGGSPTVPYELEQYF.

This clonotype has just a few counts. This CDR3 is CASVTHNEQFF. CDR3 bases: TGTGCCAGCGTTACGCACAATGAGCAGTTCTTC. The chain joins TRBV5-6 to TRBJ2-1; no firm D call. This CDR3 has 11 amino acids. With 7 bases removed from V and 5 bases from J, the gap between germline ends came to 7 bases. Germline V lookup: CDR1 SGHDT, CDR2 YYEEEE. Full variable domain (missing parts from reference TRBV5-6 and TRBJ2-1): DAGVTQSPTHLIKTRGQQVTLRCSPKSGHDTVSWYQQALGQGPQFIFQYYEEEERQRGNFPDRFSGHQFPNYSSELNVNALLLGDSALYLCASVTHNEQFFGPGTRLTVL.

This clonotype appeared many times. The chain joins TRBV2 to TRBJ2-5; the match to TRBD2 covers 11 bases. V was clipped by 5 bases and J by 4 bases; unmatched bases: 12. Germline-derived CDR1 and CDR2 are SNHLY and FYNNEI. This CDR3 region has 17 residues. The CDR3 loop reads CASSRTSGPFSTETQYF. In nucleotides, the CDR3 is TGTGCCAGCAGTAGGACTAGCGGGCCCTTCTCAACAGAGACCCAGTACTTC.

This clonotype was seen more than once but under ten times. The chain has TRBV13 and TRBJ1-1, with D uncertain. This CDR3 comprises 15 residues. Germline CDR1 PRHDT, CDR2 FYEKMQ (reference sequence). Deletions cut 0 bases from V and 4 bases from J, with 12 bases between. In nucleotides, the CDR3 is TGTGCCAGCAGCTTAGGCGGGCTCTTGGGCACTGAAGCTTTCTTT. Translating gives CASSLGGLLGTEAFF.

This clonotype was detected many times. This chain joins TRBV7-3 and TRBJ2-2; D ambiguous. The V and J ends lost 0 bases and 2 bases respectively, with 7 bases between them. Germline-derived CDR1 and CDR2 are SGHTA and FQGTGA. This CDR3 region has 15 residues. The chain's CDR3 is CASSLTVKNTGELFF. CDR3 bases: TGTGCCAGCAGCTTAACAGTCAAAAACACCGGGGAGCTGTTTTTT.

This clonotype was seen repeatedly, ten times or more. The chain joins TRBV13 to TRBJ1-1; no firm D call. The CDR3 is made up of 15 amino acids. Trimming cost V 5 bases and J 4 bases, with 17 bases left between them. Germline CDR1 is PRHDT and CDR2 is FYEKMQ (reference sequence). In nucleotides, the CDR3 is TGTGCCAGCAGCCCCCCGGTCCTAGGTGCCACTGAAGCTTTCTTT. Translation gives CASSPPVLGATEAFF. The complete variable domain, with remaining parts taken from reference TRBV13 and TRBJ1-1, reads AAGVIQSPRHLIKEKRETATLKCYPIPRHDTVYWYQQGPGQDPQFLISFYEKMQSDKGSIPDRFSAQQFSDYHSELNMSSLELGDSALYFCASSPPVLGATEAFFGQGTRLTVV.

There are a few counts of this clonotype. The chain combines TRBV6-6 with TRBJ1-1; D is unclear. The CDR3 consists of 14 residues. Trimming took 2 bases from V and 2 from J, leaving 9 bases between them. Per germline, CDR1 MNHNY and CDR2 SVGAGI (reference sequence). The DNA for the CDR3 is TGTGCCAGCAGTTACAACGGCGTTAACACTGAAGCTTTCTTT. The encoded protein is CASSYNGVNTEAFF.

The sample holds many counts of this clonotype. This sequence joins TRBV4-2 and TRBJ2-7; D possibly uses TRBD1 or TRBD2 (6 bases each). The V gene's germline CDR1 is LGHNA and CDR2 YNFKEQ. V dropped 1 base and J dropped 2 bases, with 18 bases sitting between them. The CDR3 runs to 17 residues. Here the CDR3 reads CASSQVMMAGQPYEQYF. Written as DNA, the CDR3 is TGTGCCAGCAGCCAAGTGATGATGGCGGGACAACCCTACGAGCAGTACTTC.